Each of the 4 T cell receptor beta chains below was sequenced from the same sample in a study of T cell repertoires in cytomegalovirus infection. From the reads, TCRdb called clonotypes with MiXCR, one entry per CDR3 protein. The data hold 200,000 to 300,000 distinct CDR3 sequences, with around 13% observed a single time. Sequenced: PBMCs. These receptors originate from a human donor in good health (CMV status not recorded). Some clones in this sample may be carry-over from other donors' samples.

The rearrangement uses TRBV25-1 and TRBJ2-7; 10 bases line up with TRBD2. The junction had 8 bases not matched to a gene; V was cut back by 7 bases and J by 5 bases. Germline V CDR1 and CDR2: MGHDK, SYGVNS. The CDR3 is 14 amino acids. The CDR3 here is CASKGTSAFHEQYF. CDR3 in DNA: TGTGCCAGCAAAGGGACTAGCGCTTTTCACGAGCAGTACTTC.

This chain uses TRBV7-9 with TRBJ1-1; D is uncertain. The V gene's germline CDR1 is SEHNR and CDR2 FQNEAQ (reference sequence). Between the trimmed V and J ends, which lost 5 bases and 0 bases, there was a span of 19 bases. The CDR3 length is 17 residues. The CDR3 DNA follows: TGTGCCAGCAGCCATCCCGAACACAGCAACCTGAACACTGAAGCTTTCTTT. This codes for CASSHPEHSNLNTEAFF.

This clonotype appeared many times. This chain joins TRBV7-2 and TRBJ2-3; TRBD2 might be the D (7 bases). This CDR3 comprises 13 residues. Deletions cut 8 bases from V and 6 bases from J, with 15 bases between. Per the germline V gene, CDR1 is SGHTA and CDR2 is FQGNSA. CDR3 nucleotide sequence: TGTGCCAGCGGGGGGGCCATGATGGATACGCAGTATTTT. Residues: CASGGAMMDTQYF.

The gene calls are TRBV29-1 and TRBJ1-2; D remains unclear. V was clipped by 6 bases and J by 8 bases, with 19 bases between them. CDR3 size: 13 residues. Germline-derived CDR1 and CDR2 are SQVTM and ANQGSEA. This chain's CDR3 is CSVPIMRGKGYTF. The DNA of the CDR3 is TGCAGCGTCCCAATAATGCGGGGAAAAGGCTACACCTTC.